Following are 17 T cell receptor beta chains from one sample sequenced in a study of blood T cell repertoires in COVID-19. The table came from immunoSEQ multiplex PCR; TCRdb's copy has only in-frame clones and leaves some out. This sample has roughly 300,000 clones, with around 83% found just once. The sample was peripheral blood. Every receptor here comes from a woman aged 50 to 60 with acute or convalescent COVID-19.

V and J are TRBV19 and TRBJ1-1; weak D call: TRBD1 (5 bases). The CDR3 covers 14 residues. Between the trimmed V and J ends, which lost 3 bases and 5 bases, there was a span of 13 bases. From germline, CDR1 is LNHDA and CDR2 SQIVND (reference sequence). This CDR3 is CASSMRGGDTEAFF. The CDR3 coding sequence is TGTGCCAGTAGTATGCGGGGGGGGGATACTGAAGCTTTCTTT.

This chain joins TRBV10-3 and TRBJ2-1; 7 bases map to TRBD1. With 2 bases clipped from V and 6 bases from J, the junction kept 7 bases outside the gene matches. Looked up from germline, CDR1 is ENHRY and CDR2 is SYGVKD. The CDR3 covers 15 residues. The CDR3: CAISEMTGKINEQFF. The CDR3 DNA is TGTGCCATCAGTGAGATGACAGGGAAGATCAATGAGCAGTTCTTC.

The chain carries TRBV19 and TRBJ1-1; D unresolved. The CDR3 sequence is 14 residues long. V dropped 0 bases and J dropped 4 bases, with 9 bases sitting between them. The germline CDR1 and CDR2 sequences are LNHDA and SQIVND (reference sequence). CDR3 DNA sequence: TGTGCCAGTAGTATAGAGAGGACTAGCACTGAAGCTTTCTTT. Protein: CASSIERTSTEAFF.

This chain joins TRBV27 and TRBJ2-7; tentatively, D is TRBD1 (6 bases). CDR1 is MNHEY, CDR2 SMNVEV, per germline (reference sequence). The V gene lost 10 bases and the J gene lost 3 bases, with 13 bases spanning the gap. The CDR3 loop spans 12 amino acids. For the CDR3, the DNA is TGTGCCACGGTGGGACATCTCTACGAGCAGTACTTC. Protein product: CATVGHLYEQYF.

This clone showed up just once. DNA of the CDR3: TGCAGCGTAGGCCAGGGGGCTGGAAACACCATATATTTT. Translating gives CSVGQGAGNTIYF. The V and J genes are TRBV29-1 and TRBJ1-3; 7 bases are a match to TRBD1. From germline, CDR1 is SQVTM and CDR2 ANQGSEA. The length of the CDR3 is 13 residues. Germline trimming cut 6 bases from V and 2 bases from J; bases unmatched to any gene: 4.

The V gene is TRBV27, the J gene TRBJ2-3; the D is unclear. The V end lost 8 bases, the J end lost 5 bases, and 14 bases lay between the germline ends. Germline CDR1 MNHEY, CDR2 SMNVEV (reference sequence). The CDR3 runs 13 residues. CDR3 coding DNA: TGTGCCAGCCGGCCGCAGGTTAGAGATACGCAGTATTTT. Its translation is CASRPQVRDTQYF.

The V call is TRBV9, the J call TRBJ1-2, with D unclear. CDR1 is SGDLS and CDR2 is YYNGEE in the germline V gene. CDR3 size: 12 residues. Trimming shortened V by 0 bases and J by 4 bases, and 4 bases separated the two germline ends. As DNA, the CDR3 is TGTGCCAGCAGCGTAGAGAGCTATGGCTACACCTTC. Protein: CASSVESYGYTF.

The sample holds a few counts of this clone. The rearrangement links TRBV7-9 to TRBJ2-7, with 9 bases identical to TRBD1. J lost 3 bases, V lost 6 bases, and 18 bases had no gene match. This CDR3 is built from 18 residues. The germline gives CDR1 SEHNR, CDR2 FQNEAQ (reference sequence). CDR3 nucleotides: TGTGCCAGCAGTTCGCTTGGGGGAGCCGGGACAGGGTTCTACGAGCAGTACTTC. Translation gives CASSSLGGAGTGFYEQYF.

This clone was seen more than once but under ten times. The chain uses TRBV2 and TRBJ2-7; weak D call: TRBD1 (6 bases). Trimming left V 5 bases short and J 0 bases short, with 11 bases between. The length of the CDR3 is 14 residues. CDR1 is SNHLY and CDR2 is FYNNEI in the germline V gene. CDR3 sequence: CASSQEDSSYEQYV. In nucleotides, the CDR3 is TGTGCCAGCAGTCAGGAGGACAGCTCCTACGAGCAGTACGTC.

This chain joins TRBV12-3 or TRBV12-4 and TRBJ1-3; the D is unclear. This CDR3 has 10 residues. V was clipped by 6 bases and J by 8 bases, with 5 bases between them. The CDR3 sequence is CASRGDTIYF. The CDR3 nucleotides read TGTGCCAGCAGGGGAGACACCATATATTTT.

The rearrangement links TRBV6-5 to TRBJ1-5; no firm D call. V lost 2 bases and J lost 9, with 8 bases in between. Germline assignment: CDR1 MNHEY and CDR2 SVGAGI. There are 12 residues in the CDR3. CDR3 residues: CASSYPEGPQHF. The CDR3 DNA reads TGTGCCAGCAGTTACCCGGAGGGGCCCCAGCATTTT.

The CDR3 is CATGGAGSDTQYF. In nucleotides, the CDR3 is TGTGCCACCGGGGGGGCAGGGTCAGATACGCAGTATTTT. The gene calls are TRBV24-1 and TRBJ2-3; D may be TRBD2 (7 bases). Trimming stripped 9 bases from V and 4 bases from J, with 13 bases between. CDR1 and CDR2 from the germline V gene are KGHDR and SFDVKD. CDR3 length: 13 residues.

The rearrangement joins TRBV18 to TRBJ2-1; D is possibly TRBD1 (6 bases). Germline V gives CDR1 KGHSH, CDR2 LQKENI. Trimming shortened V by 3 bases and J by 0 bases, and 12 bases separated the two germline ends. The CDR3 is 16 residues long. CDR3 region: CASSPPGASSYNEQFF. The CDR3 nucleotides are TGTGCCAGCTCACCCCCAGGGGCTAGCTCCTACAATGAGCAGTTCTTC.

This clone showed up just once. The gene calls are TRBV2 and TRBJ1-2; TRBD1 matches 7 bases. V shed 3 bases and J 8 bases; nucleotides not matched to a gene: 6. CDR3 length equals 13 residues. CDR1 is SNHLY and CDR2 is FYNNEI in the germline V gene. The chain's CDR3 is CASSEVRGNGYTF. In DNA, the CDR3 is TGTGCCAGCAGTGAGGTCAGGGGGAACGGCTACACCTTC.

The chain combines TRBV27 with TRBJ1-1; 9 bases map to TRBD1. The J segment lost 1 base and the V segment lost 6 bases, leaving 3 bases of the junction unmatched. CDR1 and CDR2 (germline): MNHEY, SMNVEV (reference sequence). CDR3 length: 14 amino acids. The CDR3 sequence is CASRPGQGNTEAFF. CDR3 sequence (DNA): TGTGCCAGCAGACCGGGACAGGGGAACACTGAAGCTTTCTTT.

The chain joins TRBV6-5 to TRBJ1-1; D is undetermined. This CDR3 is built from 13 residues. Germline V gene lookup returns CDR1 MNHEY and CDR2 SVGAGI. The V gene lost 6 bases and the J gene lost 1 base, with 9 bases spanning the gap. In DNA form, the CDR3 reads TGTGCCAGCAGATCCAACAGGAACACTGAAGCTTTCTTT. It is translated as CASRSNRNTEAFF.

The chain links TRBV7-9 to TRBJ2-6, with a weak D call TRBD2 (6 bases). The CDR3 sequence is 16 residues long. CDR1 is SEHNR, CDR2 FQNEAQ, per germline (reference sequence). The ends were cut back, 5 bases at V and 1 base at J, with 12 bases in the middle. This CDR3 is CASSAASASGANVLTF. The CDR3 nucleotides are TGTGCCAGCAGCGCGGCTAGCGCGTCTGGGGCCAACGTCCTGACTTTC.